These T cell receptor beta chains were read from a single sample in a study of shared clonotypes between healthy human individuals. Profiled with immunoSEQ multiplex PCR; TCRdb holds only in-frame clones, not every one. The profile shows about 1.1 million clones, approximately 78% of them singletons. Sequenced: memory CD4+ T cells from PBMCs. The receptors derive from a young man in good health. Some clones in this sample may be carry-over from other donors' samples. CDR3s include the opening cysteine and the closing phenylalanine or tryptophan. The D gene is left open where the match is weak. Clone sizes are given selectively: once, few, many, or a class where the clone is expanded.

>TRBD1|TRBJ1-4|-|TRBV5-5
CASSLEGDSPTNEKLFF
TGTGCCAGCAGCTTGGAAGGGGACAGTCCAACTAATGAAAAACTGTTTTTT
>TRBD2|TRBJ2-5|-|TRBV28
CASSLWGIAGEETQYF
TGTGCCAGCAGTTTATGGGGTATAGCGGGAGAAGAGACCCAGTACTTC
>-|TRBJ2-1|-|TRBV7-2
CASSLGRARRDEQFF
TGTGCCAGCAGCTTAGGGCGGGCCAGGAGGGATGAGCAGTTCTTC
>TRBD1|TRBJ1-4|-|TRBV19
CASSIGQGGEKLFF
TGTGCCAGTAGTATCGGACAGGGTGGCGAAAAACTGTTTTTT
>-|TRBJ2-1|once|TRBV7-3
CASSLSILNEQFF
TGTGCCAGCAGCTTATCAATCCTTAATGAGCAGTTCTTC
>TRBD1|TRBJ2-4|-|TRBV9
CASSDGQGAGVQYF
TGTGCCAGCAGCGACGGACAGGGGGCCGGAGTTCAGTACTTC
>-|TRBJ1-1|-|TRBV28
CATRVRVTNTEAFF
TGTGCCACCCGGGTCAGGGTGACGAACACTGAAGCTTTCTTT
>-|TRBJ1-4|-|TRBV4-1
CASSQVLRKANEKLFF
TGCGCCAGCAGCCAGGTCTTGCGGAAAGCTAATGAAAAACTGTTTTTT
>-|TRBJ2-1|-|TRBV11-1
CASSFPGHYNEQFF
TGTGCCAGCAGCTTCCCAGGACATTACAATGAGCAGTTCTTC
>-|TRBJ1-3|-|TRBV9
CASSADTAGGNTIYF
TGTGCCAGCAGCGCGGACACGGCAGGGGGAAACACCATATATTTT
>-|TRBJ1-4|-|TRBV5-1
CASSLFSNEKLFF
TGCGCCAGCAGCTTGTTCAGTAATGAAAAACTGTTTTTT
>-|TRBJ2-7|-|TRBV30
CACTGPQRNYEQYF
TGTGCCTGCACCGGACCGCAGAGAAACTACGAGCAGTACTTC
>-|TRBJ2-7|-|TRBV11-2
CASSLVGGQYF
TGTGCCAGCAGCTTAGTGGGTGGGCAGTACTTC
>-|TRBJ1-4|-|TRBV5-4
CASSPGRPGEKLFF
TGTGCCAGCAGCCCGGGACGGCCTGGTGAAAAACTGTTTTTT
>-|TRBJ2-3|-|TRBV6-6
CASSTGFRTDTQYF
TGTGCCAGCAGTACCGGGTTCCGCACAGATACGCAGTATTTT
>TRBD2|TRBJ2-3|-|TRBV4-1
CASSRLGLAGEPDTQYF
TGCGCCAGCAGCCGGTTGGGACTAGCGGGAGAGCCAGATACGCAGTATTTT
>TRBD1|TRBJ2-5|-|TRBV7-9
CASSLVGQGAAQYF
TGTGCCAGCAGCTTAGTAGGACAGGGGGCAGCCCAGTACTTC
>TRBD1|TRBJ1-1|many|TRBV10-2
CASSSGQTYTEAFF
TGCGCCAGCAGCTCGGGACAGACCTACACTGAAGCTTTCTTT
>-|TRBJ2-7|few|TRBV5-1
CASSLPPVSSYEQYF
TGCGCCAGCAGCTTGCCCCCCGTAAGTTCCTACGAGCAGTACTTC
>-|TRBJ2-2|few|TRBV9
CASSVGVNTGELFF
TGTGCCAGCAGCGTAGGTGTAAACACCGGGGAGCTGTTTTTT
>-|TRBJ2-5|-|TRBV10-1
CASSSQETQYF
TGCGCCAGCAGTTCCCAAGAGACCCAGTACTTC
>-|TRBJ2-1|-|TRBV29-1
CSVVDDNRASSYNEQFF
TGCAGCGTTGTCGACGACAACAGGGCTTCTTCCTACAATGAGCAGTTCTTC
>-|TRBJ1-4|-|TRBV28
CASSLPQVATNEKLFF
TGTGCCAGCAGTTTACCTCAAGTAGCAACTAATGAAAAACTGTTTTTT
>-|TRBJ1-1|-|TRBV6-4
CASSDSSLGAGAGTEAFF
TGTGCCAGCAGTGACTCGAGTCTTGGGGCAGGGGCGGGCACTGAAGCTTTCTTT
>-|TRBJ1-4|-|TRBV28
CATRRGGIANEKLFF
TGTGCCACCCGTCGGGGGGGCATCGCTAATGAAAAACTGTTTTTT
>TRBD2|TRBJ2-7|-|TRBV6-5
CASSRSGRYEQYF
TGTGCCAGCAGCCGTAGCGGGAGGTACGAGCAGTACTTC
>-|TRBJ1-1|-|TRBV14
CASSQVFYTEAFF
TGTGCCAGCAGCCAAGTTTTCTACACTGAAGCTTTCTTT
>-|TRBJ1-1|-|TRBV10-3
CAISEMGTEAFF
TGTGCCATCAGTGAGATGGGAACTGAAGCTTTCTTT
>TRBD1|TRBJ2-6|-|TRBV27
CASSRTGATTGANVLTF
TGTGCCAGCAGTAGGACAGGGGCAACTACTGGGGCCAACGTCCTGACTTTC
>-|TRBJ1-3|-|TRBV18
CASSPPTGTVGFAGNTIYF
TGTGCCAGCTCACCGCCTACAGGGACGGTGGGATTTGCTGGAAACACCATATATTTT
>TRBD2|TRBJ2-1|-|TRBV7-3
CASSLRRESYNEQFF
TGTGCCAGCAGCTTAAGGCGGGAGTCTTACAATGAGCAGTTCTTC
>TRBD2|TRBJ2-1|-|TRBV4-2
CASSQISGTDYNEQFF
TGTGCCAGCAGCCAAATTAGCGGGACCGACTACAATGAGCAGTTCTTC
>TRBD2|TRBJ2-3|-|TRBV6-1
CASRVLAGGDTQYF
TGTGCCAGCAGGGTCCTAGCGGGCGGGGATACGCAGTATTTT
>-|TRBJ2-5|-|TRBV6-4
CASSVGPQETQYF
TGTGCCAGCAGTGTGGGCCCCCAAGAGACCCAGTACTTC
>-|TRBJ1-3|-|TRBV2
CASKDGLRSGNTIYF
TGTGCCAGCAAGGATGGGCTCCGTTCTGGAAACACCATATATTTT
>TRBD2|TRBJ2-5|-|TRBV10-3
CAIRSGKGEETQYF
TGTGCCATCAGAAGCGGGAAAGGGGAAGAGACCCAGTACTTC
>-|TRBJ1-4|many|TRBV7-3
CASSLNLGEKLFF
TGTGCCAGCAGCTTAAACCTCGGCGAAAAACTGTTTTTT
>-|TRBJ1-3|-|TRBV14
CASSQVRAGNTIYF
TGTGCCAGCAGCCAAGTCAGGGCTGGAAACACCATATATTTT
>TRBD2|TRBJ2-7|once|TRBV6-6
CASSYPSGTIDEQYF
TGTGCCAGCAGTTACCCCTCCGGGACTATCGACGAGCAGTACTTC